What follows describes a single T cell receptor (beta chain). The sample originates from a study of blood T cell repertoires in COVID-19. Across the study: Samples of COVID-19 (acute and convalescent) were obtained from the United States, Italy and Spain. In each case, the material was cDNA or gDNA derived from T cells, B-cell-depleted T cells, or PBMCs.

Sequencing used immunoSEQ multiplex PCR; TCRdb keeps in-frame clones, though not all of them. This table has 200,000 to 300,000 clones, under 90% appearing once. With 6 bases clipped from V and 5 bases from J, the junction kept 10 bases outside the gene matches. From germline, CDR1 is SGHTA and CDR2 FQGNSA. This CDR3 has 15 residues. Sequenced: peripheral blood. The sequence derives from a man aged 60 to 69 with acute or convalescent COVID-19. The chain carries TRBV7-2 and TRBJ2-5; 9 bases are shared with TRBD2. CDR3 protein: CASRNPGLAGETQYF. The CDR3 DNA is TGTGCCAGCAGGAACCCGGGACTAGCAGGCGAGACCCAGTACTTC.